The entry that follows covers one T cell receptor beta chain sequence. Clones were read by immunoSEQ multiplex PCR, and TCRdb kept only the in-frame ones, dropping some. Found here are 130,000 to 150,000 clones, about nine tenths of them singletons; the top ten hold approximately 3%. The sample belongs to a study of T cell responses to AZD1222 COVID-19 vaccine. The origin of this receptor is an adult in good health. The sequencing here drew on peripheral blood, taken on day 0 of MenACWY control vaccination.

Written as DNA, the CDR3 is TGTGCCACCAGCTCCCGGACAGGGCGCTCCTATAATTCACCCCTCCACTTT. Translating gives CATSSRTGRSYNSPLHF. This chain links TRBV15 with TRBJ1-6; 8 positions agree with TRBD1. This CDR3 contains 17 residues. Losses at the gene ends were 5 bases for V and 0 bases for J; bases not matched to a gene: 6. Germline CDR1 is LNHNV and CDR2 is YYDKDF (reference sequence).